This T cell receptor (beta chain) was recorded in a study of cytomegalovirus exposure and HLA in healthy donors (dated by TCRdb to 2015 to 2018). At the level of the whole study: According to an earlier analysis of 587 of the donors, about 179 million T cells yielded over 90 million unique TCR beta sequences and about 300 Gb of sequence data. Of the 398 genotyped donors, approximately 83% fell in the genetic ancestry cluster associated with self-reported Caucasian donors. Typing coverage differed by locus: A, B, C, DRB1 and DQB1 were typed in about 620-630 donors, DQA1 in roughly 500, DPA1 in some 600, and DPB1 in just under 480. The study aimed to test whether cataloging public T cell receptors could reveal signatures of past pathogen exposure. The T cell repertoires of 700 or so subjects were profiled by immunosequencing and related to cytomegalovirus serostatus. Roughly five DR-DQ haplotypes were treated as single units for association and clustering because of strong linkage in the cohort. To decide whether each TCR beta V gene segment behaved as functional or pseudogenic, an earlier analysis of some 540 of the donors relied on high-throughput TCR beta sequencing. To study patterns of TCR occurrence, a later analysis re-analyzed previously published TCR beta repertoires from 650 to 750 donors and added high-resolution HLA genotyping. Every repertoire in the discovery cohort had been generated on one and the same sequencing platform. HLA typing included class I and class II loci at four-digit resolution. A later genetic analysis used genome-wide SNP genotypes for about three fifths of the 666 donors, treating that subset as a discovery cohort. Donor age, sex, ethnicity and CMV serostatus were collected together with the repertoire data. In addition to the first cohort of about 650 subjects, a separate validation cohort of 130 or so different subjects was used. The study combined high-throughput TCR immunosequencing, statistical association of individual TCRs with disease status, and machine learning to predict cytomegalovirus infection status. On average, around 200,000 unique TCR beta nucleotide sequences were sequenced per donor among several hundred genotyped donors of the cohort, with roughly 18% of those sequences being non-productive. An early release that covered 640 HLA-typed donors contained about 300 gigabases of sequencing data and about 93 million unique TCR sequences. In the later analysis, no new phenotypic data were used to find candidate immune exposures; instead, reliance was placed on TCR beta sequences and their occurrence across donors. The study at large found these results: The authors suggested that the approach could potentially be extended to other disease states and immunological phenotypes. A later analysis found that most CMV-associated TCR beta chains appeared HLA-restricted, with HLA associations seemingly driven largely by CMV exposure. An association between a missense DCLRE1C variant and V-gene and J-gene trimming of TCR beta chains was found in a later genetic analysis and replicated in an independent cohort. Sequencing depth was assumed to be roughly uniform across donors in the presence/absence analyses, though that assumption may not hold. This cohort had only TCR beta chains sequenced, and the lack of alpha or paired-chain data limited which features could be detected. In an earlier analysis of roughly 500 of the donors, most TCR beta V segments appeared in productive rearrangements about 87% or about 30% of the time, broadly matching IMGT annotations. When HLA alleles, especially DR and DQ, strongly co-occurred, TCR associations were difficult to assign to individual alleles. A cluster of highly shared sequence variants was judged likely to represent a technical artifact of the sequencing pipeline. A further reported finding was that TCR beta sequences accurately predicted the HLA-A and HLA-B alleles for most subjects in the first cohort. The study gave a list of 150 to 200 TCR beta chains associated with cytomegalovirus. The classifier was reported to diagnose cytomegalovirus status with high specificity and sensitivity in both the original and validation cohorts. Because HLA typing was unavailable for some donors at each locus, only the typed subset was used in association tests. A later analysis found that TCR association rates varied across HLA loci, with DRB1 alleles showing the most associated TCRs and HLA-C alleles the fewest. According to a later analysis, parvovirus B19, influenza, CMV and Epstein-Barr virus appeared linked to several top co-occurrence clusters. In a later analysis, around 17,000 TCR beta sequences were associated with specific HLA alleles at a false discovery rate of 0.05. Correlated functional status among segregating V segments might reflect linkage disequilibrium, but an unknown experimental factor could not be ruled out. CMV serostatus was the only immune exposure information available for the cohort. A later genetic analysis reported fewer N-insertions in productive TCRs among donors in an Asian-associated ancestry cluster than the approximately 670-donor mean. Compared with equally common non-associated chains, HLA-associated TCR beta chains in a later analysis were more clonally expanded and had lower generation probabilities. Three of the identified cytomegalovirus-associated TCR beta chains were confirmed in vitro to be specific for cytomegalovirus antigens. Seventeen rarely observed V segments, including chromosome 9 orphons, were excluded from the earlier analysis of about 610 of the donors because counts were too low. Most TCR sequences were observed very rarely across donors, whereas some public TCRs were present in many individuals.

This clone was counted a few times. Its antigen is still unknown. No base quality values were provided; no much bigger clone lies one nucleotide off. The cohort was made up of hundreds of healthy bone marrow donors. At the time of sampling, every cohort member was nominally healthy, though immune exposures that went unrecorded were likely present. The donor tested CMV seropositive, placing the donor among the roughly 300 seropositive members of the cohort. A peripheral blood sample was collected from each donor, and TCR beta sequencing was performed on peripheral blood mononuclear cells. The Qiagen DNeasy Blood Extraction Kit was used to extract genomic DNA from the blood cell samples. The receptor library was made with the immunoSEQ multiplex PCR assay. For the multiplex PCR, a mixture combining 60 forward primers for TCR Vbeta segments and 13 reverse primers for TCR Jbeta segments was used. The CDR3 region of rearranged TCR beta genes was amplified from genomic DNA by a multiplex PCR assay. The amplified TCR beta libraries were sequenced on the Illumina HiSeq System as 87-base-pair reads. Concerning the study's data processing: Across the roughly 600 repertoires, a later analysis counted roughly 77 million unique TCR beta chains, 9 million to 14 million of which were shared by at least two donors. To remove PCR and sequencing errors, raw reads were error-corrected and collapsed into unique sequences using a nearest-neighbor algorithm that merged closely related sequences. Alignment of CDR3 sequences to IMGT reference sequences was used to assign V, D and J gene segments. For a sequence to be retained, a match of at least six nucleotides to both a V gene segment and a J gene segment was required. A rearrangement counted as productive if the CDR3 had no stop codons and remained in frame with V and J, and every other rearrangement counted as non-productive. Following IMGT convention, CDR3 was defined as the stretch from the second conserved V-encoded cysteine to the conserved J-encoded phenylalanine. In an earlier analysis of 500 to 650 of the donors, sequences lacking an unambiguous match to a single V gene segment were excluded. In an earlier analysis of almost 600 of the donors, a V segment was called functional when productive rearrangements were above 56.7%, and segregating when the standard deviation between donors exceeded 5%. To diagnose cytomegalovirus status from the catalog of TCR beta chain sequences, a statistical classification framework was built. In a later analysis, V and J genes were assigned by comparing TCR nucleotide sequences against IMGT/GENE-DB human TR gene sequences. The TCRdist pipeline was used in a later analysis to assign CDR3 sequences and most-parsimonious VDJ recombination scenarios. In a later analysis, each TCR beta chain was defined by its CDR3 amino acid sequence together with its V-gene family, and reads lacking a unique V-gene family were excluded. As a way to deal with suspected cross-contamination and a sequencing artifact, a later analysis dropped 500 to 700 nucleotide sequences that were highly shared and had low generation probability. In a later analysis, a clonal expansion index for each public chain was calculated from normalized within-repertoire ranks of inferred template counts. In a later analysis, generation probabilities were computed using a VDJ recombination model fitted to out-of-frame rearrangements, and the results were checked against IGoR. Hypergeometric tests were used in a later analysis to score TCR-TCR, TCR-HLA and TCR-CMV co-occurrence, with a repertoire-size bias correction applied to the TCR pairs. To estimate false discovery rates, a later analysis permuted the HLA or CMV assignments 20 times. In a later analysis, co-occurring TCRs were grouped using DBSCAN, and TCRdist sequence similarity was added for clustering within HLA-allele-positive subsets. For co-occurrence clustering, repertoires with fewer than 30,000 or more than 120,000 public chains were excluded, along with five repertoires with anomalous nucleotide sharing. Entries here come from immuneACCESS through TCRdb and include only in-frame sequences with V and J called. Some clones fail to appear in such tables; in the studies checked, an unresolved V gene covers under half of the shortfall, and the cause of the remainder is unknown. The V and J calls and clone size are taken from that table; D and trimming were inferred from the DNA. The sample records over 110,000 clones, approximately 80% of which are singletons. Roughly 1.2% of the sample comes from the top ten.

The specimen sequenced was PBMCs. The source is a male donor in good health and CMV-seropositive.

Here is the DNA: TGTGCCATTTCTCGAGGACTAGCTTTTGAGACCCAGTACTTC. Its protein reads: CAISRGLAFETQYF. The rearranged chain carries TRBV6-1 and TRBJ2-5; 8 bases in the middle match TRBD2. CDR3 length: 14 amino acids, cysteine to phenylalanine. Only the CDR3 region is kept as DNA, spanning 42 bases read in frame from base 1. Here V drops 10 bases and J drops 5 bases, and the junction holds 12 bases not matched to any gene. Based on the germline V gene, the CDR1 and CDR2 sequences are MNHNS and SASEGT.